This T cell receptor beta chain stems from a study of OX40 agonist ivuxolimab in advanced cancers. Describing the broader study: The costimulatory receptor OX40 (CD134) was targeted by ivuxolimab, a fully human IgG2 agonistic monoclonal antibody. Intravenous ivuxolimab was administered to patients every 2 weeks at six dose levels: 0.01, 0.1, 0.3, 1.5, 3 and 10 mg/kg. Among the 50 to 55 dose-escalation patients, some 20 had hepatocellular carcinoma, roughly 15 melanoma, 9 renal cell carcinoma and 9 head and neck cancer. A male proportion of roughly 80% and a mean age of 60 years, ranging from roughly 23 to 80, were recorded for the dose-escalation cohort. Patients were allowed to have had prior anti-PD-1, anti-PD-L1 or anti-CTLA-4 therapy, and roughly 40% of the dose-escalation patients had been treated with checkpoint inhibitors. Partial responses occurred in three dose-escalation patients, of whom one had hepatocellular carcinoma and two had cutaneous melanoma. The purpose of peripheral TCRbeta sequencing was to test whether ivuxolimab changed TCR sequence diversity and led to clonal T-cell expansion. The paper reports the monotherapy dose-escalation portion (N ≈ 52 patients) of the phase I ivuxolimab trial.

General study outcomes and caveats: At doses of 0.1 to 3.0 mg/kg, clonal expansion of both CD4+ and CD8+ T cells in blood was seen between baseline and week 6. Low levels of normalized T-cell clonal expansion were also seen in some nonresponding patients. After ivuxolimab, more expanded clones were found on average in CD8+ T cells than in CD4+ T cells. Which antigens the clonally expanded peripheral T cells were specific for was not determined. Partial responders in the 0.1-3.0 mg/kg groups had among the lowest normalized peripheral clonal expansion, especially among CD8+ T cells.

Patients with a history of autoimmune disease or receiving systemic immunosuppression were excluded from the trial. Peripheral blood for TCR sequencing was collected from all dose cohorts at baseline, on cycle 4 day 1, and on cycle 7 day 1. Samples were obtained from an open-label, multicenter, first-in-human phase I dose-escalation trial of ivuxolimab. Adults with locally advanced or metastatic melanoma, renal cell, hepatocellular, or head and neck squamous cell carcinoma were enrolled in the trial. CD4+ and CD8+ T cells were sorted separately from peripheral blood before TCR sequencing. V was cut back by 5 bases and J by 4 bases, leaving a gap of 17 bases between them. From cysteine to phenylalanine, the CDR3 is 15 amino acids long. The entry retains the CDR3 DNA only, 45 bases that are in frame from base 1. Sequences SGHTA (CDR1) and FQGNSA (CDR2) are obtained from the germline V gene. To sequence the TCRbeta CDR3 region, genomic DNA was isolated from the sorted cells. TCRbeta CDR3 regions were sequenced using the immunoSEQ Assay. Here the immuneACCESS table is served through TCRdb, limited to in-frame sequences with V and J called. Missing clones are a known gap in these copies; in checked studies unresolved V genes cover under half, and the rest lacks a known reason. This sample lists about 24,000 clones; 78% were detected once. The ten largest clones represent about 1.5% of the sample.

Worth noting for this clone: There is no known antigen for this receptor. No quality values exist for individual bases; no much larger clone is one base distant.

This clonotype was sampled from an adult with an advanced solid tumor such as melanoma, head and neck, liver or kidney cancer. Sequenced here: CD4+ or CD8+ T cells sorted from blood, sampled in a trial of the OX40 agonist ivuxolimab. Recombination joined TRBV7-2 with TRBJ1-2, and perhaps TRBD1 as D gene, on 6 matching bases. DNA sequence: TGTGCCAGCAGCGCCACCGGGACAACGACCTATGGCTACACCTTC. Its coded protein is CASSATGTTTYGYTF.